This T cell receptor beta chain was obtained from a study of vaccination and CD4 T cells after COVID-19. As for the study in general: Convalescent donors totaled six males and four females, including two who were Hispanic.

The CDR3 comprises 15 residues, both ends counted. Study-level points and caveats: Spike mono-reactivity was evident in 304 of the 307 vaccine-specific clones derived from convalescent patients.

Treatment: approximately nine-day PBMC culture with coronavirus spike peptide pools or control peptides (ViraFEST assay). With regard to this clonotype: The antigen remains undetermined. No DNA is shown, since the ends of the CDR3 on it are uncertain; the CDR3 is the one TCRdb lists.

The Oncomine TCR Beta short-read assay was applied to DNA of cultured CD4+ T cells. TCRdb independently ran MiXCR on the PCR reads; one entry per CDR3 protein. The sample holds over 15,000 distinct CDR3 sequences, about 53% seen once. Sequenced input: CD4+ T cells from blood, cultured in vitro. V usage is TRBV7-5 and J usage is TRBJ2-5. TRBV7-5 is recorded as a pseudogene. This TCR was recovered from a human donor who had recovered from COVID-19. The CDR3 sequence: CISVPNGDFQETQYF.